The T cell receptor (beta chain) under discussion was sequenced for a study of OX40 agonist ivuxolimab in advanced cancers. Data came from immunoSEQ multiplex PCR; TCRdb stores just in-frame clones and leaves some out. The table shows roughly 100,000 clones, with 95% to 96% occurring only once. This clone came up once. This CDR3 comprises 19 residues. Germline CDR1 reads SNHLY; CDR2 reads FYNNEI. The V end lost 7 bases, the J end lost 1 base, and 28 bases lay between the germline ends. The receptor was isolated from an adult with an advanced solid tumor such as melanoma, head and neck, liver or kidney cancer. The source material was CD4+ or CD8+ T cells sorted from blood, sampled in a trial of the OX40 agonist ivuxolimab. J is TRBJ1-1 and V is TRBV2; no reliable D call. This CDR3 is CASTTPRTFSGTANTEAFF. CDR3 sequence (DNA): TGTGCCAGCACCACCCCTCGGACGTTTAGTGGTACCGCGAACACTGAAGCTTTCTTT.